What follows is one T cell receptor (beta chain) and its context. There is no known antigen for this receptor. Per-base qualities were not stored, and no clone one base away is much larger. Instrument used: Illumina HiSeq 1500. TCRdb redid the processing of the public reads, applying fastp at Q25 and MiXCR, and retained in-frame beta chains. Every CDR3 protein is listed once, alongside the most common genes and DNA of its rows. The sample has around 140,000 distinct CDR3 sequences on record, more than 25% of them singletons. Around half of the sample goes to the ten largest clones. The data were taken from a study of T cell repertoires in cytomegalovirus infection (dated by TCRdb to the late 2010s). For context, the study as a whole: Recently identified HLA-C-restricted CMV epitopes, whose presentation resists viral immunomodulation, were targeted by peptide stimulations together with well-studied HLA-B-restricted epitopes. Donor HLA type was relevant to the analysis, as public TCR beta signatures indicated carriage of CMV infection together with the matching HLA type.

According to the study, the label for this sample's treatment or condition signals: in vitro stimulation with specific CMV peptide epitopes to enrich CMV-specific T cells. Paper-wide results and their limitations: Cumulative frequency of public TCR beta family members discriminated carriers of CMV infection plus the relevant HLA type in this cohort and an independent 352-donor cohort. The ex vivo response was dominated by HLA-C-restricted CMV-specific TCR beta clonotypes, and the single most frequent clonotype in two of eight donors was supplied by these HLA-C-restricted clonotypes.

CDR3 length: 14 amino acids, cysteine to phenylalanine. The DNA shown is the 42-base CDR3, in frame from base 1. V drops 6 bases and J drops 5 bases, leaving 14 bases in between. This specimen consisted of CD8+ T cells from cultured PBMCs, obtained from culture after CMV antigen stimulation. Rearrangement joined TRBV12-3 or TRBV12-4 to TRBJ1-5; the D gene identity is not certain. This clonotype originated in a human donor in good health (CMV status not recorded). Some clones in this sample may be carry-over from other donors' samples. The DNA is as follows: TGTGCCAGCAGCCAGCCACTACTCGATCAGCCCCAGCATTTT. Protein translation: CASSQPLLDQPQHF.